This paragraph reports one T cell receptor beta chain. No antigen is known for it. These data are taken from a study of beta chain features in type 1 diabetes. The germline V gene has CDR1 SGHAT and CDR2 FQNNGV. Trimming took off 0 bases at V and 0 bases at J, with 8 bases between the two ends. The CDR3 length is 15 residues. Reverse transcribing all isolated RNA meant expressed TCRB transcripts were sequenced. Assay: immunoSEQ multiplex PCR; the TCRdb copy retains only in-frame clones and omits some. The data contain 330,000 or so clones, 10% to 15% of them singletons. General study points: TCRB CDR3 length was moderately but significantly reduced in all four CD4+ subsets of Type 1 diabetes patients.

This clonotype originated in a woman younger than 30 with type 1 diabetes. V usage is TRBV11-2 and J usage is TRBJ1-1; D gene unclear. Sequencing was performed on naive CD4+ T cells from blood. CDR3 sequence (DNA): TGTGCCAGCAGCTTAGATGGGCCGATGAACACTGAAGCTTTCTTT. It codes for CASSLDGPMNTEAFF.